This TCR beta chain was identified in a study of shared clonotypes between healthy human individuals. The repertoire was sequenced with immunoSEQ multiplex PCR; TCRdb's copy has only in-frame clones and lacks some. The top ten clones hold about 1.5% of a sample with approximately 980,000 clones, around 80% of them seen once. This CDR3 has 16 amino acids. V was cut by 0 bases and J by 4 bases, with 12 bases left in between. Germline V gene sequence: CDR1 LGHNA, CDR2 YSLEER. The source is a young man in good health. Input material: memory CD4+ T cells sorted from blood. Subset denoted: CD45RA-negative fraction. The chain carries TRBV4-3 and TRBJ2-2; a possible D gene is TRBD2 (6 bases). CDR3 residues: CASSQEGGLFTGELFF. The CDR3, as DNA: TGCGCCAGCAGCCAAGAAGGTGGACTATTCACCGGGGAGCTGTTTTTT.